This T cell receptor (beta chain) was identified in a study of blood T cells in healthy people across ages. Alongside a J-beta primer mix, a sample-barcoded 5' primer served in a second PCR lasting 7 to 11 cycles. A template-switch adaptor containing 12 random nucleotides labeled each cDNA molecule. TCRdb reanalysed the 5' RACE reads using MiXCR and keeps one entry per CDR3 protein. The sample records 800,000 to 950,000 distinct CDR3 sequences, roughly 43% being singletons. On this clonotype itself: Its specificity is not known.

General study points: It was found that TCR beta diversity correlated strongly with the percentage of naive T cells. A roughly linear fall in TCR beta diversity per million T cells was seen with increasing age. Relative to aged donors, long-lived donors carried more naive CD4+ cells and displayed higher diversity.

CDR1 and CDR2 (germline): SNHLY, FYNNEI. The CDR3 consists of 12 residues. The V gene lost 11 bases and the J gene lost 3 bases, with 13 bases spanning the gap. Sequences were obtained from blood. This chain joins TRBV2 and TRBJ2-5, with D possibly TRBD1 on 5 matching bases. The origin of this receptor is a man aged 25-40 years in good health. The CDR3: CAGVTEKETQYF. Here the CDR3 DNA reads TGTGCCGGTGTGACAGAGAAAGAGACCCAGTACTTC.